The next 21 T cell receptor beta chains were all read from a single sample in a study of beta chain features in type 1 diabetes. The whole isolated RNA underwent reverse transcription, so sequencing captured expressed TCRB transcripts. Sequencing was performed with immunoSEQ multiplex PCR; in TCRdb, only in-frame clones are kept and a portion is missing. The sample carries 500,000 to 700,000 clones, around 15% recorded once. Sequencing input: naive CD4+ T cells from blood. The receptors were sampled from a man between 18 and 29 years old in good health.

CDR3 bases: TGTGCCAGCAGTACGGGGGGAGAGACCCAGTACTTC. This gives the protein CASSTGGETQYF. The J gene is TRBJ2-5, the V gene TRBV7-2, with TRBD2 matching over 7 bases. This CDR3 contains 12 residues. Germline CDR1 is SGHTA and CDR2 is FQGNSA. After removal of 6 bases from V and 4 bases from J, the junction contained 2 bases not matched to a gene.

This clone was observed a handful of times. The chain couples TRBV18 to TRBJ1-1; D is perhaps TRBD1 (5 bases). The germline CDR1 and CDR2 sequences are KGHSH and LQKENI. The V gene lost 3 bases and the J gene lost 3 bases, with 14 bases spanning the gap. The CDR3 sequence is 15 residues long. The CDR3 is CASSPASGRHTEAFF. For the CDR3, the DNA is TGTGCCAGCTCACCGGCTTCAGGGAGGCACACTGAAGCTTTCTTT.

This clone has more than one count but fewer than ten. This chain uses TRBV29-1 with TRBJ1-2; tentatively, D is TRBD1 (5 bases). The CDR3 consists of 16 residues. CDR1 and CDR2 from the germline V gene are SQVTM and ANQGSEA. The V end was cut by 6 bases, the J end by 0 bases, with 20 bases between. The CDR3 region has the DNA TGCAGCGTCGATCCCGGGGGTAGTGTAGCTAACTATGGCTACACCTTC. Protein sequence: CSVDPGGSVANYGYTF.

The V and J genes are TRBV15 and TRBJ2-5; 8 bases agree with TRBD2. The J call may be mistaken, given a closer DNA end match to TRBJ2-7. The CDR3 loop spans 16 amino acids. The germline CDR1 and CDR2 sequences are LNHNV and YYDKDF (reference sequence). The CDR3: CATSRDPGGPVSEQYF. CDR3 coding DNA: TGTGCCACCAGCAGAGATCCGGGAGGGCCCGTCTCCGAGCAGTACTTC.

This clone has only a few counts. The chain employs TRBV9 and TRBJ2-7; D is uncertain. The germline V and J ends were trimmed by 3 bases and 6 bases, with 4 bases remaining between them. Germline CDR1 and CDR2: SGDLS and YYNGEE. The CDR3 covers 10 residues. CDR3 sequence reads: CASSGSEQYF. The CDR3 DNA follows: TGTGCCAGCAGCGGATCCGAGCAGTACTTC.

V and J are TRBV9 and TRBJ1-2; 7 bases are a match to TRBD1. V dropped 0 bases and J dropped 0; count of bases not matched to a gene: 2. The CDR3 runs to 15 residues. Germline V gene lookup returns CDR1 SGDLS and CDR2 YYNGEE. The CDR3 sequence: CASSVAGTANYGYTF. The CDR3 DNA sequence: TGTGCCAGCAGCGTAGCCGGGACAGCTAACTATGGCTACACCTTC.

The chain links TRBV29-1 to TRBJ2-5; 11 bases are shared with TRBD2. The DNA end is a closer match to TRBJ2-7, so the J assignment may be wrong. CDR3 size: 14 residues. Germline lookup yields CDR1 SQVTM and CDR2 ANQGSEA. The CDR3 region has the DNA TGCAGCGTTGAAGAGGGGACTAGCGGATACGAGCAGTACTTC. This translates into CSVEEGTSGYEQYF.

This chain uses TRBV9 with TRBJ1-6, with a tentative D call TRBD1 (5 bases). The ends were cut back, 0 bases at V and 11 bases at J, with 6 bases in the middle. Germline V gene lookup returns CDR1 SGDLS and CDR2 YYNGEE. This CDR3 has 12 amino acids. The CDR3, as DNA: TGTGCCAGCAGCGTAGGGGGCCCACCCCTCCACTTT. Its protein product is CASSVGGPPLHF.

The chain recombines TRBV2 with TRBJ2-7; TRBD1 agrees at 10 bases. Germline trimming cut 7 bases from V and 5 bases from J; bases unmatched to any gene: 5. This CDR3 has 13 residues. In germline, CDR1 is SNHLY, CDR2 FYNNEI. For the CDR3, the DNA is TGTGCCAGCAAGGGACAGGGGATTCACGAGCAGTACTTC. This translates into CASKGQGIHEQYF.

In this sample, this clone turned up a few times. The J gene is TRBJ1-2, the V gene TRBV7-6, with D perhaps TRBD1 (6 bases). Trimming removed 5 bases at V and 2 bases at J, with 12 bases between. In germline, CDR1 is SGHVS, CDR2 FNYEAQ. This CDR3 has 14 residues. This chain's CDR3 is CASSPWTENYGYTF. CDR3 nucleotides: TGTGCCAGCAGCCCATGGACAGAGAACTATGGCTACACCTTC.

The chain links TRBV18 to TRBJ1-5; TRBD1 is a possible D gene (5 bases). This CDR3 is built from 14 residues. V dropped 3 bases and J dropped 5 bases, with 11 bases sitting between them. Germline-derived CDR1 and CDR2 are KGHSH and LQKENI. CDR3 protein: CASSPNQGDQPQHF. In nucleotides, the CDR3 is TGTGCCAGCTCACCTAACCAGGGTGATCAGCCCCAGCATTTT.

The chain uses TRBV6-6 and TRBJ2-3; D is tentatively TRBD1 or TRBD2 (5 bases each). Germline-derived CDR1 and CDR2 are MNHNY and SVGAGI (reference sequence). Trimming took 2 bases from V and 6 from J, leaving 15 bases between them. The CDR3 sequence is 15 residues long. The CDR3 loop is CASSYSGTTADTQYF. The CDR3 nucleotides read TGTGCCAGCAGTTACAGTGGGACCACGGCGGATACGCAGTATTTT.

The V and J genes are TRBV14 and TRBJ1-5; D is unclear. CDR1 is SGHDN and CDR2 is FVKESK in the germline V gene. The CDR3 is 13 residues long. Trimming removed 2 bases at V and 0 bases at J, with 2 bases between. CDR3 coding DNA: TGTGCCAGCAGCCAATATAGCAATCAGCCCCAGCATTTT. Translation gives CASSQYSNQPQHF. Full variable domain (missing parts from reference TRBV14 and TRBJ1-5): EAGVTQFPSHSVIEKGQTVTLRCDPISGHDNLYWYRRVMGKEIKFLLHFVKESKQDESGMPNNRFLAERTGGTYSTLKVQPAELEDSGVYFCASSQYSNQPQHFGDGTRLSIL.

DNA of the CDR3: TGTGCCAGCAGCGCCGAAGGGACAGCCAATTCACCCCTCCACTTT. Protein sequence: CASSAEGTANSPLHF. The chain combines TRBV9 with TRBJ1-6; the match to TRBD1 covers 7 bases. The trim removed 3 bases at V and 7 bases at J, leaving 7 bases unmatched. Germline V gene lookup returns CDR1 SGDLS and CDR2 YYNGEE. This CDR3 spans 15 amino acids.

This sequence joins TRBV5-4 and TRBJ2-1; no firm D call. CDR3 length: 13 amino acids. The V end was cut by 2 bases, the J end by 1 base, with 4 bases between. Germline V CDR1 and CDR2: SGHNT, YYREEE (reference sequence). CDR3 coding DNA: TGTGCCAGCAGCTTCGGATCCTACAATGAGCAGTTCTTC. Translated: CASSFGSYNEQFF. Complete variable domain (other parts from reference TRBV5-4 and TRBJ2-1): ETGVTQSPTHLIKTRGQQVTLRCSSQSGHNTVSWYQQALGQGPQFIFQYYREEENGRGNFPPRFSGLQFPNYSSELNVNALELDDSALYLCASSFGSYNEQFFGPGTRLTVL.

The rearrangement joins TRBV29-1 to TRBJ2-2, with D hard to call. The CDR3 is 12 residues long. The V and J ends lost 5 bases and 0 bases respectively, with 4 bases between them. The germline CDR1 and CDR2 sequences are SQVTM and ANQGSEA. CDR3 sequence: CSVRPNTGELFF. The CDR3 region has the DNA TGCAGCGTTCGGCCGAACACCGGGGAGCTGTTTTTT.

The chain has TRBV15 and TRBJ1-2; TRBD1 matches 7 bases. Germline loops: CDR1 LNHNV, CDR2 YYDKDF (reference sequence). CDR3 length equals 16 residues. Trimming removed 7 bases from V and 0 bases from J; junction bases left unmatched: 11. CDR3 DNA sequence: TGTGCCACCATTACGAGGGGGACAGCATCTAACTATGGCTACACCTTC. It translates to CATITRGTASNYGYTF.

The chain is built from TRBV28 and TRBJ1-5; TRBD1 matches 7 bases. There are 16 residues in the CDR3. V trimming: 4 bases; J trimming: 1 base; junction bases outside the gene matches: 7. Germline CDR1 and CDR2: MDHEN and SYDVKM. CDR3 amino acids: CASSSPTGTSNQPQHF. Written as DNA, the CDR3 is TGTGCCAGCAGTTCCCCGACAGGGACGAGCAATCAGCCCCAGCATTTT.

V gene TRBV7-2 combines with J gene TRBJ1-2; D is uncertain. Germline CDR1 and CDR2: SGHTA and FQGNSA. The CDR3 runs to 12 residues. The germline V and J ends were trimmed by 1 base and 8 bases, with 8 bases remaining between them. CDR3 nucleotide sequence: TGTGCCAGCAGCTTAGGACACACCGGCTACACCTTC. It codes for CASSLGHTGYTF.

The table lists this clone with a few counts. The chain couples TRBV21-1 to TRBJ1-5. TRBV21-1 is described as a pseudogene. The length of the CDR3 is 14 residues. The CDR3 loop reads CASSNLAGNQPQHF. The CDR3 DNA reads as TGTGCCAGCAGCAACCTAGCGGGCAATCAGCCCCAGCATTTT.

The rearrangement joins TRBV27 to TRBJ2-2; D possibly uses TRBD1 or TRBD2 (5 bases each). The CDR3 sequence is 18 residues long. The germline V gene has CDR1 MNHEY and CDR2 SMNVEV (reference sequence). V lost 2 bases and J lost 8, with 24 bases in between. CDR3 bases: TGTGCCAGCAGTTTACGATCGGGTTGGCGGGCTGGGACGGGGGAGCTGTTTTTT. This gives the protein CASSLRSGWRAGTGELFF.